This T cell receptor beta chain was documented in a study of cytomegalovirus exposure and HLA in healthy donors. CDR3 length: 12 amino acids. Germline V gene data show CDR1 as MDHEN and CDR2 as SYDVKM. Trimming removed 7 bases at V and 9 bases at J, with 13 bases between. With respect to this clone: Its antigen is not identified.

Amplification used 60 Vbeta primers and 13 Jbeta primers. Data came from immunoSEQ multiplex PCR; TCRdb stores just in-frame clones and leaves some out. The sample has over 150,000 clones, roughly nine tenths seen once. Study conclusions and caveats: When a later analysis was performed, an Asian-associated ancestry cluster reportedly had fewer N-insertions than the roughly 700-donor mean.

Sequencing was done on a sample of PBMCs. This chain uses TRBV28 with TRBJ2-1; TRBD1 might be the D (5 bases). The receptor's source is a woman aged 25 to 39 in good health and CMV-seronegative. CDR3 in DNA: TGTGCCAGCAAGGGGTTAGCTGGTGAGCAGTTCTTC. Encoded protein: CASKGLAGEQFF.